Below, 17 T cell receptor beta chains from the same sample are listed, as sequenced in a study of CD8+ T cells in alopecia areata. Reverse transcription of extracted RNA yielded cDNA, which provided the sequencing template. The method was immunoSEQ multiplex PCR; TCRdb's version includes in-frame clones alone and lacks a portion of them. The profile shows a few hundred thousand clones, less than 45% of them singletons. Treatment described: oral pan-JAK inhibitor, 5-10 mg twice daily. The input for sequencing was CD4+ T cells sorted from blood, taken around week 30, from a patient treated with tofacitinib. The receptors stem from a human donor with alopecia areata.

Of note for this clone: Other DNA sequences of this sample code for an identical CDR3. Written as DNA, the CDR3 is TGCGCCAGCAGCCTGGAACAGCTGACAGATACGCAGTATTTT. Protein sequence: CASSLEQLTDTQYF. The chain is built from TRBV5-1 and TRBJ2-3; D is uncertain. Germline loops: CDR1 SGHRS, CDR2 YFSETQ. This CDR3 is built from 14 residues. The ends were cut back, 4 bases at V and 3 bases at J, with 12 bases in the middle. The full variable domain, rest sourced from reference TRBV5-1 and TRBJ2-3, is KAGVTQTPRYLIKTRGQQVTLSCSPISGHRSVSWYQQTPGQGLQFLFEYFSETQRNKGNFPGRFSGRQFSNSRSEMNVSTLELGDSALYLCASSLEQLTDTQYFGPGTRLTVL.

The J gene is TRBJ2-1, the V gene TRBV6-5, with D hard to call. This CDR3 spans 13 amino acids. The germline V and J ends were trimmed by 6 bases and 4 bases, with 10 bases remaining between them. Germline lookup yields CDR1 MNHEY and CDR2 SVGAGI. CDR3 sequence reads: CASRVPPYNEQFF. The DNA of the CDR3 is TGTGCCAGCAGGGTTCCCCCTTACAATGAGCAGTTCTTC.

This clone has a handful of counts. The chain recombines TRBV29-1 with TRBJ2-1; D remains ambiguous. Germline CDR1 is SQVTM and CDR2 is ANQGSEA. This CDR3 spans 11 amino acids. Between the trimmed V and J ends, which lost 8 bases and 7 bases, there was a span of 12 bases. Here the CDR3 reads CSSHWSNEQFF. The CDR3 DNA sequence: TGCAGCTCCCACTGGAGTAATGAGCAGTTCTTC.

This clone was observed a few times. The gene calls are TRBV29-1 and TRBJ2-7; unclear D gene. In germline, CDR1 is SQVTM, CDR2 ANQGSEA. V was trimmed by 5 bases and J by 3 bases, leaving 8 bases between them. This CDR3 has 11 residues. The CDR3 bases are TGCAGCGTTTCACGGTTCTACGAGCAGTACTTC. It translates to CSVSRFYEQYF.

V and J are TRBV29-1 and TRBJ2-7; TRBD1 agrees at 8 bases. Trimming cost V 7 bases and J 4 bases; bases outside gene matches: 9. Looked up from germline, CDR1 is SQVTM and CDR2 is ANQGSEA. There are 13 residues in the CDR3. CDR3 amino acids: CSAGQGIPYEQYF. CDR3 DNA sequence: TGCAGCGCCGGACAGGGAATACCGTACGAGCAGTACTTC.

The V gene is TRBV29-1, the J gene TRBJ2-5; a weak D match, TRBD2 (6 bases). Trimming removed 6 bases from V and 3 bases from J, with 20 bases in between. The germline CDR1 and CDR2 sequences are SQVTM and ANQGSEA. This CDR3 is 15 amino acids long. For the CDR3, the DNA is TGCAGCGTCGCGTATACCCCGGGACTTAAAGAGACCCAGTACTTC. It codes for CSVAYTPGLKETQYF.

The DNA for the CDR3 is TGCGCCAGCAGCTTGGCGGCCCTCACAGATACGCAGTATTTT. As protein: CASSLAALTDTQYF. V is TRBV5-1 and J is TRBJ2-3; D unclear. This CDR3 is built from 14 residues. Germline loops: CDR1 SGHRS, CDR2 YFSETQ. The V end was cut by 0 bases, the J end by 2 bases, with 7 bases between.

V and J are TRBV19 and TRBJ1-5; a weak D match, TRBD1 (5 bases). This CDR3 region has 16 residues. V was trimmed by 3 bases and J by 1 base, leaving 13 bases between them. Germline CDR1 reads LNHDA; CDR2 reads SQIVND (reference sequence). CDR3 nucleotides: TGTGCCAGTAGTATGGAGGGGAAAGGAAGCAATCAGCCCCAGCATTTT. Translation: CASSMEGKGSNQPQHF.

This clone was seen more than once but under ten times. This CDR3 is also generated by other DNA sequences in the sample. The DNA of the CDR3 is TGCGCCAGCAGTCGGGAGCAAACAATGAACACTGAAGCTTTCTTT. Protein product: CASSREQTMNTEAFF. The genes are TRBV5-1 and TRBJ1-1; the D is unclear. This CDR3 is 15 amino acids long. The germline gives CDR1 SGHRS, CDR2 YFSETQ. V lost 5 bases and J 0 bases, leaving 14 bases between the germline ends.

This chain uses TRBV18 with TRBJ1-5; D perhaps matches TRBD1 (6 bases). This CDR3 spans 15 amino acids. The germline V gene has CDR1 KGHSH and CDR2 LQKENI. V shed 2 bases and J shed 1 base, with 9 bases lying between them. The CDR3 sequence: CASSPGQLSNQPQHF. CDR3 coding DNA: TGTGCCAGCTCACCAGGACAGTTAAGCAATCAGCCCCAGCATTTT.

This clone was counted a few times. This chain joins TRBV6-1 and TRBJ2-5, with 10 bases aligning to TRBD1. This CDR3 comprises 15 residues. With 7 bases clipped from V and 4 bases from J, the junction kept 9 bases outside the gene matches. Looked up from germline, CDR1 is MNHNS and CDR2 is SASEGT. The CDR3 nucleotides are TGTGCCAGCACCCTGACAGGGGGCGGAAGAGAGACCCAGTACTTC. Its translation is CASTLTGGGRETQYF.

The DNA of the CDR3 is TGCAGTGCCCGCCGGGGGGCTGAGCAGTTCTTC. Translated: CSARRGAEQFF. The V call is TRBV20-1, the J call TRBJ2-1, with D possibly being TRBD2 (7 bases). Looked up from germline, CDR1 is DFQATT and CDR2 is SNEGSKA (reference sequence). V lost 6 bases and J 9 bases, leaving 12 bases between the germline ends. The CDR3 extends over 11 amino acids.

The CDR3 coding sequence is TGTGCCACCAGCAAAGGAGGGGCAGTCTACGAGCAGTACTTC. It encodes CATSKGGAVYEQYF. The chain uses TRBV15 and TRBJ2-7; weak D call: TRBD2 (6 bases). The length of the CDR3 is 14 residues. Deletions cut 4 bases from V and 3 bases from J, with 13 bases between. Per the germline V gene, CDR1 is LNHNV and CDR2 is YYDKDF (reference sequence).

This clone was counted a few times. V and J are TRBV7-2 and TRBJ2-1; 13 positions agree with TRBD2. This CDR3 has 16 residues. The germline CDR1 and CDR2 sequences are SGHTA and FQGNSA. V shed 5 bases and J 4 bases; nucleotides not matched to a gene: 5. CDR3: CASSLTSGGGYNEQFF. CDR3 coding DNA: TGTGCCAGCAGCCTTACTAGCGGGGGGGGTTACAATGAGCAGTTCTTC.

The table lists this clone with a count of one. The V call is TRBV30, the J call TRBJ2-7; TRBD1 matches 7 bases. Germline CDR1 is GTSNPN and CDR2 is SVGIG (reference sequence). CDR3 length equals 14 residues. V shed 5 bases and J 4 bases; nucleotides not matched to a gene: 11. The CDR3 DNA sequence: TGTGCCTGGTCCCCTCCGACAGGGCGGTACGAGCAGTACTTC. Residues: CAWSPPTGRYEQYF.

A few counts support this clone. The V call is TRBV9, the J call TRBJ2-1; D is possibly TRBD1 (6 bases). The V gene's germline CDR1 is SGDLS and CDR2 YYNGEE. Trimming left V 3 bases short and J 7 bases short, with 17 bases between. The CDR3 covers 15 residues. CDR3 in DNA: TGTGCCAGCAGCGCCGGGACACCACGGATGAATGAGCAGTTCTTC. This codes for CASSAGTPRMNEQFF.

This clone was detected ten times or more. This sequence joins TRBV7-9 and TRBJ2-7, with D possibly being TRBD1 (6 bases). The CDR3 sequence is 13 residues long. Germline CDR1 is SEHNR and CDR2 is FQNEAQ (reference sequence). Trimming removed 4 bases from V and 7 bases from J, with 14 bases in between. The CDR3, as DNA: TGTGCCAGCAGCTCCAGGGGTCCTGAGGAGCAGTACTTC. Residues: CASSSRGPEEQYF.